This T cell receptor beta chain is from a study of vaccination effects on CD4 cells after COVID-19. Findings and caveats of the study: Early post-infection timepoints were absent, and convalescent patients were few. Healthy vaccinees' vaccine-induced clones included only 1 of 255 cross-reacting with common cold coronaviruses. Marked clonal contraction was seen in infection- and vaccine-induced clones late after vaccination.

Produced via immunoSEQ multiplex PCR; TCRdb's table is partial and in-frame only. The sample records tens of thousands of clones, roughly two thirds being singletons. Per germline, CDR1 SGHNT and CDR2 YYREEE (reference sequence). V shed 4 bases and J 0 bases; nucleotides not matched to a gene: 4. The length of the CDR3 is 16 residues. Expansion with viral peptide pools was applied to antigen-specific CD4+ T cells by the ViraFEST assay prior to sequencing. It was after 10 days of culture that CD4+ T cells were isolated. Vaccine administered to participants consisted of two doses of either BNT162b2 or mRNA-1273. Worth noting for this clone: Its target is not known.

The TCR sequence derives from a human donor who received a COVID-19 vaccine. The source was CD4+ T cells from PBMCs cultured with HCoV-229E spike peptides, collected after COVID-19 vaccination. The rearrangement uses TRBV5-4 and TRBJ2-3; 11 nucleotides agree with TRBD2. The CDR3 sequence: CASSKTSGTSTDTQYF. CDR3 nucleotides: TGTGCCAGCAGCAAGACTAGCGGGACCAGCACAGATACGCAGTATTTT. The full variable domain, rest sourced from reference TRBV5-4 and TRBJ2-3, is ETGVTQSPTHLIKTRGQQVTLRCSSQSGHNTVSWYQQALGQGPQFIFQYYREEENGRGNFPPRFSGLQFPNYSSELNVNALELDDSALYLCASSKTSGTSTDTQYFGPGTRLTVL.